A single sample gave rise to the 28 T cell receptor beta chains below, sequenced in a study of T cells in Graves' hyperthyroidism and ophthalmopathy. Using RNA transcripts as the source, TCR beta CDR3 regions were amplified. The HTBI primer set drove a first-round RT-PCR of the TCR CDR3. One entry per CDR3 protein, called by TCRdb with MiXCR from the multiplex PCR reads. In the table there are 360,000 or so distinct CDR3 sequences, 18% of which are singletons. Source material: blood. Source of these receptors: a woman between 35 and 50 years old with Graves' ophthalmopathy.

This clonotype was observed many times. This chain joins TRBV12-3 or TRBV12-4 and TRBJ2-5; D gene unclear. The CDR3 loop spans 13 amino acids. V gave up 1 base and J gave up 5 bases, with 8 bases separating them. In DNA form, the CDR3 reads TGTGCCAGCAGTTTAGTAAATCGGGAGACCCAGTACTTC. Protein product: CASSLVNRETQYF.

This clonotype was detected only once. V gene TRBV6-2 or TRBV6-3 combines with J gene TRBJ2-7, with TRBD2 matching over 8 bases. This CDR3 spans 13 amino acids. Germline loops: CDR1 MNHEY, CDR2 SVGEGT. The junction had 7 bases not matched to a gene; V was cut back by 6 bases and J by 6 bases. CDR3 in amino acids: CASSYMSGSEQYF. CDR3 nucleotides: TGTGCCAGCAGCTACATGAGCGGGAGCGAGCAGTACTTC.

V is TRBV5-1 and J is TRBJ1-1; D may be TRBD1 (5 bases). The V gene lost 5 bases and the J gene lost 6 bases, with 17 bases spanning the gap. The germline V gene has CDR1 SGHRS and CDR2 YFSETQ. This CDR3 region has 14 residues. CDR3 DNA: TGCGCCAGCAGGGGAGGGGATACGACGTCTGAAGCTTTCTTT. It codes for CASRGGDTTSEAFF.

This clonotype was observed many times. The rearrangement links TRBV20-1 to TRBJ1-5; TRBD1 matches 10 bases. V shed 6 bases, J shed 1 base, and the junction held 3 bases outside the gene matches. The germline V gene encodes CDR1 DFQATT and CDR2 SNEGSKA (reference sequence). The CDR3 has 14 amino acids. The CDR3 loop is CSATGQGSNQPQHF. The CDR3 DNA reads as TGCAGTGCGACGGGACAGGGGAGCAATCAGCCCCAGCATTTT.

In this sample, this clonotype turned up once. Just one base apart from a much larger clone, this may be a read error. V and J are TRBV15 and TRBJ2-2; 7 bases fit TRBD1. CDR1 and CDR2 (germline): LNHNV, YYDKDF (reference sequence). CDR3 size: 16 residues. CDR3 sequence (DNA): TGTGCCACCAACAGAGATTTAGGGGGCCGGACCGGGGAGCTGTTTTTT. Its protein product is CATNRDLGGRTGELFF.

A word on this clonotype: At one end the junction does not follow the germline gene, possibly because of a read error. The V and J genes are TRBV12-3 or TRBV12-4 and TRBJ1-2; no firm D call. The CDR3 is 11 residues long. CDR3: CANSPDYGYIF. The CDR3 DNA reads as TGTGCCAACAGTCCAGACTATGGCTACATCTTC.

This chain connects TRBV6-1 to TRBJ2-5, with 8 bases that match TRBD1. Losses at the gene ends were 0 bases for V and 0 bases for J; bases not matched to a gene: 3. This CDR3 is 16 amino acids long. Germline V CDR1 and CDR2: MNHNS, SASEGT. The CDR3 loop is CASSEADRGYQETQYF. The DNA for the CDR3 is TGTGCCAGCAGTGAAGCCGACAGGGGTTACCAAGAGACCCAGTACTTC.

This clonotype was detected many times. This chain uses TRBV28 with TRBJ1-1; D is uncertain. The CDR3 length is 12 residues. The germline V gene has CDR1 MDHEN and CDR2 SYDVKM. Trimming removed 4 bases from V and 5 bases from J, with 8 bases in between. CDR3 region: CASSSPWTEAFF. In DNA form, the CDR3 reads TGTGCCAGCAGTTCTCCCTGGACTGAAGCTTTCTTT.

The chain carries TRBV5-1 and TRBJ2-7, with TRBD2 matching over 12 bases. The junction had 16 bases not matched to a gene; V was cut back by 3 bases and J by 6 bases. The germline V gene encodes CDR1 SGHRS and CDR2 YFSETQ. This CDR3 comprises 18 residues. As DNA, the CDR3 is TGCGCCAGCAGCTCCTATGGACTAGCGGGATCATCAACAGGCGAGCAGTACTTC. Amino acid sequence: CASSSYGLAGSSTGEQYF.

As concerns this clonotype: It may be a read error: a sequence one base away is much more abundant. The V gene is TRBV28, the J gene TRBJ2-7; 7 bases match TRBD2. In germline, CDR1 is MDHEN, CDR2 SYDVKM. The CDR3 is 15 amino acids. The CDR3, as DNA: TGTGTCAGCAGGCCCGTTTTGAAGGGACTATACGAGCAGTACTTC. Its protein product is CVSRPVLKGLYEQYF. The whole variable domain, remainder taken from reference TRBV28 and TRBJ2-7, is DVKVTQSSRYLVKRTGEKVFLECVQDMDHENMFWYRQDPGLGLRLIYFSYDVKMKEKGDIPEGYSVSREKKERFSLILESASTNQTSMYLCVSRPVLKGLYEQYFGPGTRLTVT.

The chain couples TRBV6-1 to TRBJ2-7, with D possibly TRBD1 on 8 matching bases. Germline CDR1 MNHNS, CDR2 SASEGT. CDR3 length equals 14 residues. Trimming removed 6 bases from V and 4 bases from J, with 16 bases in between. The CDR3 loop reads CASREDREGYEQYF. The CDR3 bases are TGTGCCAGCAGGGAGGACAGGGAGGGGTACGAGCAGTACTTC.

This clonotype has ten or more counts. The CDR3 region is CASSYRLRDEQYF. CDR3 sequence (DNA): TGTGCCAGCAGTTATAGGTTAAGAGACGAGCAGTACTTC. The chain couples TRBV6-5 to TRBJ2-7; D remains unclear. Germline loops: CDR1 MNHEY, CDR2 SVGAGI. Trimming pared 3 bases from V and 5 bases from J, leaving 11 bases between. The CDR3 is made up of 13 amino acids.

This clonotype was detected ten times or more. The chain employs TRBV20-1 and TRBJ2-7; possibly TRBD1 for D (5 bases). V lost 8 bases and J lost 4, with 12 bases in between. The CDR3 contains 11 residues. Germline loops: CDR1 DFQATT, CDR2 SNEGSKA (reference sequence). CDR3 sequence (DNA): TGCAGTCCCAGGGTTGAGTACGAGCAGTACTTC. Translation: CSPRVEYEQYF.

This clonotype was recorded at least ten times. The chain has TRBV20-1 and TRBJ1-5; 12 bases agree with TRBD1. CDR1 and CDR2 (germline): DFQATT, SNEGSKA (reference sequence). V trimming: 6 bases; J trimming: 7 bases; junction bases outside the gene matches: 16. The CDR3 spans 17 residues. CDR3 residues: CSAQVSGTGGFRQPQHF. The CDR3 DNA reads as TGCAGTGCCCAAGTATCCGGGACAGGGGGCTTTAGGCAGCCCCAGCATTTT.

This clonotype was detected many times. The chain carries TRBV27 and TRBJ1-2; tentatively, D is TRBD1 (5 bases). V lost 3 bases and J lost 4, with 9 bases in between. The CDR3 is made up of 13 amino acids. CDR1 and CDR2 from the germline V gene are MNHEY and SMNVEV (reference sequence). In nucleotides, the CDR3 is TGTGCCAGCAGTTTTCTCGGGGGCTATGGCTACACCTTC. Its translation is CASSFLGGYGYTF.

This clonotype was counted ten times or more. This chain joins TRBV27 and TRBJ1-1, with D possibly matching TRBD1 (5 bases). The CDR3 contains 16 residues. Between the trimmed V and J ends, which lost 6 bases and 3 bases, there was a span of 20 bases. CDR1 MNHEY and CDR2 SMNVEV come from the germline V gene (reference sequence). The CDR3 region has the DNA TGTGCCAGCAGGGCCAGGGTAGGCTTAAGCGACACTGAAGCTTTCTTT. Encoded protein: CASRARVGLSDTEAFF.

Concerning this clonotype: With a much larger clone just one base away, this may be a read error. It is likely a read error, because the conserved phenylalanine at the end of the CDR3 is missing. The chain joins TRBV28 to TRBJ1-3; D may be TRBD1 (5 bases). The CDR3 spans 17 residues. Germline CDR1 reads MDHEN; CDR2 reads SYDVKM. V was shortened by 5 bases and J by 2 bases, with 19 bases between the two germline ends. This CDR3 is CASSPTLLGTAGNTIYI. For the CDR3, the DNA is TGTGCCAGCAGTCCTACCCTTCTAGGGACGGCTGGAAACACCATATATATT.

This clonotype was seen repeatedly, ten times or more. This chain joins TRBV12-5 and TRBJ1-2; no firm D call. The length of the CDR3 is 16 residues. Germline-derived CDR1 and CDR2 are LGHNT and FRNRAP. With 3 bases removed from V and 5 bases from J, the gap between germline ends came to 19 bases. The CDR3 region is CASGFEPGGLLYGYTF. The DNA of the CDR3 is TGTGCTAGTGGTTTCGAACCGGGAGGACTCCTATATGGCTACACCTTC.

On this clonotype itself: With a much larger clone just one base away, this may be a read error. The CDR3 spells CASRSGGGFAWANVLTF. DNA for the CDR3: TGTGCCAGTAGGTCAGGGGGGGGTTTTGCTTGGGCCAACGTCCTGACTTTC. The chain has TRBV19 and TRBJ2-6, with D tentatively TRBD1 or TRBD2 (7 bases each). The V end lost 6 bases, the J end lost 5 bases, and 20 bases lay between the germline ends. This CDR3 comprises 17 residues. Germline CDR1 reads LNHDA; CDR2 reads SQIVND (reference sequence).

This clonotype came up many times. The chain has TRBV12-5 and TRBJ2-5; possible D gene TRBD1, 5 bases. The CDR3 length is 14 residues. Germline-derived CDR1 and CDR2 are LGHNT and FRNRAP. The V gene lost 5 bases and the J gene lost 4 bases, with 14 bases spanning the gap. Written as DNA, the CDR3 is TGTGCTAGTGGTCCAGGGTATACACGAGAGACCCAGTACTTC. It encodes CASGPGYTRETQYF.

The V and J genes are TRBV6-1 and TRBJ1-1; TRBD1 is a possible D gene (6 bases). CDR1 is MNHNS and CDR2 is SASEGT in the germline V gene. The V end was cut by 2 bases, the J end by 6 bases, with 22 bases between. The CDR3 sequence is 17 residues long. CDR3 sequence: CASSESSGGSGAPEAFF. The CDR3 nucleotides are TGTGCCAGCAGTGAAAGTTCAGGAGGGTCAGGGGCCCCTGAAGCTTTCTTT.

This clonotype was seen many times. The chain combines TRBV29-1 with TRBJ2-5; D ambiguous. CDR3 length: 13 residues. Germline CDR1 is SQVTM and CDR2 is ANQGSEA. Trimming took 7 bases from V and 3 from J, leaving 15 bases between them. The CDR3 nucleotides read TGCAGCGCCGAAGGGTCTTTCGAAGAGACCCAGTACTTC. It codes for CSAEGSFEETQYF.

The chain links TRBV29-1 to TRBJ2-5; 8 positions match TRBD2. This CDR3 region has 14 residues. Germline CDR1 is SQVTM and CDR2 is ANQGSEA. The V and J ends lost 2 bases and 5 bases, in that order; junction bases with no gene match: 7. CDR3 in amino acids: CSVETSGSAETQYF. CDR3 sequence (DNA): TGCAGCGTTGAAACCAGCGGGAGTGCGGAGACCCAGTACTTC.

This clonotype appeared many times. The genes are TRBV6-5 and TRBJ2-7; 8 bases line up with TRBD1. The CDR3 is 15 residues long. Germline V lookup: CDR1 MNHEY, CDR2 SVGAGI. With 6 bases clipped from V and 4 bases from J, the junction kept 11 bases outside the gene matches. The CDR3 nucleotides are TGTGCCAGCAGGGGCGGACAGGGTGTTTTGTACGAGCAGTACTTC. Protein product: CASRGGQGVLYEQYF.

In its sample, this clonotype was seen many times. Since the CDR3 does not end with the conserved phenylalanine or tryptophan, this likely comes from a read error. The J gene is TRBJ1-5, the V gene TRBV19; D is unresolved. CDR1 LNHDA and CDR2 SQIVND come from the germline V gene (reference sequence). The CDR3 spans 17 residues. The V end lost 1 base, the J end lost 0 bases, and 13 bases lay between the germline ends. CDR3 nucleotides: TGTGCCAGTAGTATAGCTGCTCGCCTATATAGCAATCAGCCCCAGCATGTT. This gives the protein CASSIAARLYSNQPQHV.

The table lists this clonotype with many counts. The chain is built from TRBV12-3 or TRBV12-4 and TRBJ2-7, with 7 bases matching TRBD2. The CDR3 sequence is 15 residues long. J was trimmed by 4 bases and V by 3 bases; bases with no gene match: 9. CDR3 residues: CASSFGGGSPYEQYF. The CDR3 DNA sequence: TGTGCCAGCAGTTTCGGGGGAGGGAGCCCTTACGAGCAGTACTTC.

The chain recombines TRBV7-2 with TRBJ2-1; 7 bases match TRBD2. The CDR3 spans 14 residues. V was clipped by 2 bases and J by 8 bases; unmatched bases: 6. From germline, CDR1 is SGHTA and CDR2 FQGNSA. CDR3 region: CASSLLLAPHEQFF. The CDR3 DNA reads TGTGCCAGCAGCTTATTACTAGCGCCCCATGAGCAGTTCTTC.

This clonotype has ten or more counts. Relative to the germline gene, one junction end is altered; a read error may explain this. The chain uses TRBV12-3 or TRBV12-4 and TRBJ1-2; 8 bases map to TRBD1. The CDR3 extends over 13 amino acids. The CDR3 DNA follows: TGTGCCGGCAGCCCGACAGGGGACTATGGCTACACCTTC. It specifies CAGSPTGDYGYTF.